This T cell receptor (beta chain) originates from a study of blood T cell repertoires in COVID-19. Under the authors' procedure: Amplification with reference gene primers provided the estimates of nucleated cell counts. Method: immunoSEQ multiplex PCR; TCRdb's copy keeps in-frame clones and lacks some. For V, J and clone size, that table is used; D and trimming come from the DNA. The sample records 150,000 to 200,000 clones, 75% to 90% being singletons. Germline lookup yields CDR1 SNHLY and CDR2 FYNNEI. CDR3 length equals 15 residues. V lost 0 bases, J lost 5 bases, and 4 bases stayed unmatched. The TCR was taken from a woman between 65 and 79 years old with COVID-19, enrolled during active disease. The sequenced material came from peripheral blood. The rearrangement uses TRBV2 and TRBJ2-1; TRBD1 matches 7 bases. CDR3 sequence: CASSEAGTVNNEQFF. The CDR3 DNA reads TGTGCCAGCAGTGAAGCCGGGACAGTAAACAATGAGCAGTTCTTC.